This is a list of T cell receptor beta chains from one sample in a study of T cell responses to AZD1222 COVID-19 vaccine. The protocol was immunoSEQ multiplex PCR, while the TCRdb copy is restricted to in-frame clones and leaves out a portion. This sample yields approximately 100,000 clones, of which 87% are seen a single time; 2% to 3% belongs to the top ten. The starting material was peripheral blood, obtained 28 days after the second AZD1222 dose. The receptors come from an adult who received the AZD1222 COVID-19 vaccine. CDR3s include the opening cysteine and the closing phenylalanine or tryptophan. A D gene is named only where the DNA matches it firmly. For some rows the clone size is stated as once, few or many, or as a class when expanded; others skip it.

V gene	J gene	D gene	clone size	CDR3 protein	CDR3 DNA
TRBV25-1	TRBJ2-7	TRBD2	once	CASSEAGGQIEQYF	TGTGCCAGCAGTGAAGCGGGAGGGCAGATCGAGCAGTACTTC
TRBV5-4	TRBJ1-1	.	.	CASSSLKSNTEAFF	TGTGCCAGCAGCTCCCTTAAGTCAAACACTGAAGCTTTCTTT
TRBV4-2	TRBJ1-3	.	.	CASSQGWSGNTIYF	TGTGCCAGCAGCCAAGGCTGGTCTGGAAACACCATATATTTT
TRBV9	TRBJ2-3	.	.	CASSRDGAEATDTQYF	TGTGCCAGCAGCCGCGACGGGGCAGAGGCAACAGATACGCAGTATTTT
TRBV9	TRBJ2-5	.	few	CASSVEVRETQYF	TGTGCCAGCAGCGTAGAAGTCAGAGAGACCCAGTACTTC
TRBV30	TRBJ2-7	TRBD1	.	CAWSTTGVLDEQYF	TGTGCCTGGAGTACGACAGGGGTTTTAGACGAGCAGTACTTC
TRBV5-6	TRBJ2-1	.	.	CASSSGFEQFF	TGTGCCAGCAGCTCAGGGTTTGAGCAGTTCTTC
TRBV28	TRBJ1-2	TRBD1	.	CASSPWTGEKNYGYTF	TGTGCCAGCAGTCCTTGGACAGGGGAGAAAAACTATGGCTACACCTTC
TRBV5-1	TRBJ1-1	.	few	CASRGVSMNTEAFF	TGCGCCAGCAGGGGGGTGTCAATGAACACTGAAGCTTTCTTT
TRBV30	TRBJ1-1	.	.	CAWSVRLGLMNTEAFF	TGTGCCTGGAGTGTACGTCTTGGCCTCATGAACACTGAAGCTTTCTTT
TRBV25-1	TRBJ2-5	TRBD1	.	CASSEGGRGQETQYF	TGTGCCAGCAGTGAAGGCGGCAGGGGGCAAGAGACCCAGTACTTC
TRBV4-2	TRBJ1-2	TRBD1	.	CASSQDTDRGYGYTF	TGTGCCAGCAGCCAAGATACGGACAGGGGCTATGGCTACACCTTC
TRBV7-3	TRBJ2-2	TRBD1	.	CASSLMTGVRTGELFF	TGTGCCAGCAGCTTAATGACAGGGGTCCGTACCGGGGAGCTGTTTTTT
TRBV27	TRBJ2-1	.	once	CASSLMWEGAYNEQFF	TGTGCCAGCAGTTTAATGTGGGAGGGGGCCTACAATGAGCAGTTCTTC
TRBV6-5	TRBJ1-1	.	.	CASSYSRVMNTEAFF	TGTGCCAGCAGTTACTCCAGGGTGATGAACACTGAAGCTTTCTTT
TRBV19	TRBJ1-1	.	.	CASSIDSGVNTEAFF	TGTGCCAGTAGTATAGATTCAGGGGTTAACACTGAAGCTTTCTTT
TRBV3-1/TRBV3-2	TRBJ2-2	.	.	CASSQGTGELFF	TGTGCCAGCAGCCAAGGTACCGGGGAGCTGTTTTTT
TRBV14	TRBJ2-2	TRBD2	.	CASSQVPSGQSGELFF	TGTGCCAGCAGCCAAGTTCCTAGCGGGCAGAGCGGGGAGCTGTTTTTT
TRBV5-5	TRBJ1-5	.	few	CASSLQGLSNQPQHF	TGTGCCAGCAGCTTGCAGGGGTTGAGCAATCAGCCCCAGCATTTT
TRBV9	TRBJ2-1	.	.	CASSVDLPLWNSYNEQFF	TGTGCCAGCAGCGTAGATCTCCCGTTGTGGAACTCCTACAATGAGCAGTTCTTC
TRBV2	TRBJ2-5	.	.	CASSRDAGETQYF	TGTGCCAGCAGTCGAGACGCGGGGGAGACCCAGTACTTC
TRBV16	TRBJ1-2	.	once	CASSKKWGPGDYGYTF	TGTGCCAGCAGCAAAAAGTGGGGGCCAGGTGACTATGGCTACACCTTC
TRBV30	TRBJ1-1	TRBD1	.	CAWRGTGNTEAFF	TGTGCCTGGAGAGGGACAGGGAACACTGAAGCTTTCTTT
TRBV9	TRBJ1-1	.	.	CASSVTMNTEAFF	TGTGCCAGCAGCGTAACGATGAACACTGAAGCTTTCTTT
TRBV4-2	TRBJ2-3	TRBD2	.	CASSQPRDYPTDTQYF	TGTGCCAGCAGCCAACCAAGGGACTATCCCACAGATACGCAGTATTTT
TRBV3-1/TRBV3-2	TRBJ2-2	.	.	CASSQETRRRDTGELFF	TGTGCCAGCAGCCAAGAGACTCGTCGGCGGGACACCGGGGAGCTGTTTTTT
TRBV7-9	TRBJ2-7	TRBD1	.	CASSLGDRAYHEQYF	TGTGCCAGCAGCTTAGGGGACAGGGCGTACCACGAGCAGTACTTC
TRBV6-5	TRBJ1-2	.	.	CASSYFGGNYGYTF	TGTGCCAGCAGTTATTTCGGCGGAAACTATGGCTACACCTTC
TRBV24-1	TRBJ2-7	.	once	CAVGQDSYEQYF	TGTGCCGTGGGCCAGGACTCCTACGAGCAGTACTTC
TRBV5-6	TRBJ2-6	.	.	CASSSVLVLTF	TGTGCCAGCAGCTCGGTGTTGGTCCTGACTTTC
TRBV5-1	TRBJ1-5	.	.	CASSLAAGPGNQPQHF	TGCGCCAGCAGCTTGGCTGCGGGACCGGGCAATCAGCCCCAGCATTTT
TRBV19	TRBJ2-1	.	.	CASSKRQGRANEQFF	TGTGCCAGTAGCAAAAGACAGGGGAGGGCCAATGAGCAGTTCTTC
TRBV28	TRBJ1-3	.	.	CASITVPGNTIYF	TGTGCCAGCATTACGGTGCCTGGGAACACCATATATTTT
TRBV2	TRBJ1-2	.	.	CASTRDDSYYGYTF	TGTGCCAGCACCCGCGACGACAGCTACTATGGCTACACCTTC
TRBV7-9	TRBJ2-6	.	.	CASSLLGSHSGANVLTF	TGTGCCAGCAGCTTACTGGGTTCCCACTCTGGGGCCAACGTCCTGACTTTC
TRBV25-1	TRBJ1-2	TRBD1	.	CASSEWTGFSDGYTF	TGTGCCAGCAGTGAATGGACAGGGTTCAGCGATGGCTACACCTTC
TRBV5-4	TRBJ2-7	TRBD1	.	CASSKTGVISYEQYF	TGTGCCAGCAGCAAGACAGGGGTTATATCCTACGAGCAGTACTTC
TRBV24-1	TRBJ2-1	.	.	CATSDRRRVNEQFF	TGTGCCACCAGTGACCGGAGGAGGGTCAATGAGCAGTTCTTC
TRBV7-8	TRBJ2-3	.	.	CASSLGIPGVPTDTQYF	TGTGCCAGCAGCTTAGGGATTCCGGGAGTGCCCACAGATACGCAGTATTTT
TRBV5-5	TRBJ2-7	TRBD2	.	CASSLGLAGGVRNEQYF	TGTGCCAGCAGCTTGGGACTAGCGGGAGGCGTAAGAAACGAGCAGTACTTC
TRBV28	TRBJ2-7	.	.	CASSTGIEQYF	TGTGCCAGCAGTACAGGGATCGAGCAGTACTTC
TRBV4-1	TRBJ1-2	.	.	CASSQERRGWGYTF	TGCGCCAGCAGCCAAGAGCGCAGGGGCTGGGGCTACACCTTC
TRBV5-1	TRBJ1-2	.	.	CASSLISAKTHTYGYTF	TGCGCCAGCAGCTTGATTTCAGCCAAAACTCACACATATGGCTACACCTTC
TRBV25-1	TRBJ2-2	.	.	CASSEEQDTGELFF	TGTGCCAGCAGTGAGGAGCAGGATACCGGGGAGCTGTTTTTT
TRBV25-1	TRBJ1-6	TRBD1	.	CASTHGTGSSPLHF	TGTGCCAGCACCCACGGGACAGGGAGTTCACCCCTCCACTTT
TRBV9	TRBJ1-4	TRBD1	.	CASSRTGRNEKLFF	TGTGCCAGCAGCAGGACAGGGCGTAATGAAAAACTGTTTTTT
TRBV2	TRBJ1-2	.	once	CASSEAGPSYGYTF	TGTGCCAGCAGTGAAGCAGGGCCCTCGTATGGCTACACCTTC
TRBV7-9	TRBJ1-4	.	.	CASSHSPFEAFF	TGTGCCAGCAGCCACAGCCCATTCGAGGCGTTTTTT
TRBV7-8	TRBJ2-7	TRBD2	.	CASSLGLAGSYEQYF	TGTGCCAGCAGCTTAGGACTAGCGGGCTCCTACGAGCAGTACTTC
TRBV28	TRBJ2-7	TRBD1	.	CASSFQGVGEQYF	TGTGCCAGCAGTTTCCAGGGGGTAGGTGAGCAGTACTTC
TRBV27	TRBJ2-7	.	.	CASSLTGREQYF	TGTGCCAGCAGTTTAACAGGGAGAGAGCAGTACTTC
TRBV6-2/TRBV6-3	TRBJ1-1	.	few	CASSYSLTLGAFF	TGTGCCAGCAGTTACAGTCTCACATTAGGAGCTTTCTTT
TRBV11-2	TRBJ2-7	.	.	CASRSGPREQYF	TGTGCCAGCAGGTCAGGGCCTCGCGAGCAGTACTTC
TRBV7-3	TRBJ2-1	TRBD2	.	CASSLRPSGIGDNEQFF	TGTGCCAGCAGCTTAAGGCCTAGCGGGATAGGAGACAATGAGCAGTTCTTC
TRBV2	TRBJ2-5	.	.	CATSLAPQETQYF	TGTGCCACCTCATTGGCCCCCCAAGAGACCCAGTACTTC
TRBV28	TRBJ1-4	.	.	CASSRLPTNEKLFF	TGTGCCAGCAGTCGACTTCCAACTAATGAAAAACTGTTTTTT